The 3 T cell receptor beta chains below were found in one sample sequenced in a study of CD8 T cells in ankylosing spondylitis. The study, taken as a whole, reports: A motif in TCR beta, a set of under ten highly homologous variants, appeared characteristic of ankylosing spondylitis blood.

No antigen has been identified for these receptors. MiXCR, applied by TCRdb to the 5' RACE reads, yields one record per CDR3 protein. The sample lists a few hundred thousand distinct CDR3 sequences; roughly 18% were seen once. The source material was blood, either unsorted or a sorted T cell fraction (not recorded which). The receptors were gathered from a male donor with ankylosing spondylitis.

A few counts support this clonotype. The chain has TRBV21-1 and TRBJ2-7; the table's D gene call, TRBD1, was not cross checked with the DNA. TRBV21-1 is tagged as a pseudogene. The CDR3 extends over 14 amino acids. The CDR3 loop reads CASTHREHTYEQYF. The DNA for the CDR3 is TGTGCCAGCACCCACAGGGAACACACCTACGAGCAGTACTTC.

The chain employs TRBV6-2 or TRBV6-3 and TRBJ2-5; D could derive from TRBD1 or TRBD2 (9 bases each). Per germline, CDR1 MNHEY and CDR2 SVGEGT. CDR3 length: 16 residues. V was trimmed by 4 bases and J by 5 bases, leaving 20 bases between them. The CDR3 protein is CASSFGPSGTGETQYF. For the CDR3, the DNA is TGTGCCAGCAGTTTCGGGCCTAGCGGGACAGGGGAGACCCAGTACTTC.

In this sample, this clonotype turned up once. The V call is TRBV6-5, the J call TRBJ1-1; D unresolved. Trimming pared 0 bases from V and 0 bases from J, leaving 14 bases between. The CDR3 is made up of 17 amino acids. Germline V gives CDR1 MNHEY, CDR2 SVGAGI. The CDR3 DNA follows: TGTGCCAGCAGTTACTCGCGCGACACTTCCATGAACACTGAAGCTTTCTTT. It encodes CASSYSRDTSMNTEAFF.